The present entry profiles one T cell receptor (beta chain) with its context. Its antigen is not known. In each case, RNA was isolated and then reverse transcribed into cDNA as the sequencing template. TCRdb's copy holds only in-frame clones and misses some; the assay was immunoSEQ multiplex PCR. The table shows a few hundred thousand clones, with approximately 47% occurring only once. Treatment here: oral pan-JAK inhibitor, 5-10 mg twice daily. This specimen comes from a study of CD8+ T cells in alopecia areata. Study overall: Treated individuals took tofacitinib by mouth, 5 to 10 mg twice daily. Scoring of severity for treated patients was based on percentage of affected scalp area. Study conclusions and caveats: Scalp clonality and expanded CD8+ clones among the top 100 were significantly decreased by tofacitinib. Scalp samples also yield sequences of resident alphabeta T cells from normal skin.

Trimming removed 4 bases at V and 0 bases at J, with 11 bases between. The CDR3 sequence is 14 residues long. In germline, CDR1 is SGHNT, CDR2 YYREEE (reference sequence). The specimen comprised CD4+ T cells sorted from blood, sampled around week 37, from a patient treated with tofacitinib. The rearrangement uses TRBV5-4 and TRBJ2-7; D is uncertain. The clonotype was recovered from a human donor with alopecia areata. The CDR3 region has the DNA TGTGCCAGCAGCGGCGGCCGGAGCTCCTACGAGCAGTACTTC. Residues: CASSGGRSSYEQYF. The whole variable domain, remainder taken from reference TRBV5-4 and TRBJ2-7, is ETGVTQSPTHLIKTRGQQVTLRCSSQSGHNTVSWYQQALGQGPQFIFQYYREEENGRGNFPPRFSGLQFPNYSSELNVNALELDDSALYLCASSGGRSSYEQYFGPGTRLTVT.